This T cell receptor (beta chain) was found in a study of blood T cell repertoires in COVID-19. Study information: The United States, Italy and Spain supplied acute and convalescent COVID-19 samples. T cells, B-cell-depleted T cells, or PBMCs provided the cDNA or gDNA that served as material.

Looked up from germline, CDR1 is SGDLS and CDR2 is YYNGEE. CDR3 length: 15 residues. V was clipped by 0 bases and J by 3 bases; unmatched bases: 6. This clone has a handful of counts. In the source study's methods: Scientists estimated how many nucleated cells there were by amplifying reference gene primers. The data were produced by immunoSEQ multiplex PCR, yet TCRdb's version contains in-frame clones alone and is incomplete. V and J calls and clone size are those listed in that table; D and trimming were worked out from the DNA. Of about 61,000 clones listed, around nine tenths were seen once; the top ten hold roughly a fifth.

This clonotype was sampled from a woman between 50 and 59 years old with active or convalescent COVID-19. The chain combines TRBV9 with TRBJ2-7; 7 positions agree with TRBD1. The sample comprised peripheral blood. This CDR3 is CASSVGPGQLYEQYF. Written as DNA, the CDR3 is TGTGCCAGCAGCGTAGGGCCGGGACAGCTCTACGAGCAGTACTTC.